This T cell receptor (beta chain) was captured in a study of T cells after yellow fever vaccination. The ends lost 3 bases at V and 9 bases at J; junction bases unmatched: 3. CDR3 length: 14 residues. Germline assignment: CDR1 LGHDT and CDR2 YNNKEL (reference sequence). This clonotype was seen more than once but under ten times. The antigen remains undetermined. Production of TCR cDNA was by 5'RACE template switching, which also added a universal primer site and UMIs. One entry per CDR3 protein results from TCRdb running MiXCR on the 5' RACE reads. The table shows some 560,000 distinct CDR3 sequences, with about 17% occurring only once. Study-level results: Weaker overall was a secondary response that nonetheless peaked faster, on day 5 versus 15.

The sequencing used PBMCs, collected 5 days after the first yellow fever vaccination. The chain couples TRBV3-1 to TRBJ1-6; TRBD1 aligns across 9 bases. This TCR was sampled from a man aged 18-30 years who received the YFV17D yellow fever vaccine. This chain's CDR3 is CASSQGQGSSPLHF. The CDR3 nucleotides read TGTGCCAGCAGCCAGGGACAGGGATCTTCACCCCTCCACTTT.